Below, 28 T cell receptor beta chains from the same sample are listed, as sequenced in a study of shared clonotypes between healthy human individuals (dated by TCRdb to 2020 to 2022). Receptors were amplified or captured by the immunoSEQ multiplex PCR assay. TCRdb obtained this table from immuneACCESS and retained in-frame rearrangements with V and J assigned. These tables miss some clones; where compared with another copy, unresolved V genes account for less than half of the shortfall, and the remainder is unexplained. The sample contains approximately 2.5 million clones, roughly 93% of them found a single time. Clones ranked in the top ten supply around 0.4% of the sample. What was sequenced was naive CD4+ T cells from PBMCs. What this sample's cell subset or site label stands for: CD45RA+ positively selected. These receptors were obtained from a man in his late teens or twenties in good health. Some clones in this sample may be carry-over from other donors' samples.

This clone was seen a single time. The chain uses TRBV5-5 and TRBJ2-5, with TRBD2 as a possible D gene (6 bases). Trimming stripped 2 bases from V and 5 bases from J, with 7 bases between. CDR3 length: 12 residues. Looked up from germline, CDR1 is SGHKS and CDR2 is YYEKEE (reference sequence). The CDR3: CASSFRGETQYF. DNA of the CDR3: TGTGCCAGCAGCTTCCGGGGGGAGACCCAGTACTTC.

This rearrangement joins TRBV4-1 to TRBJ2-5, with a weak D call TRBD2 (7 bases). Trimming took off 4 bases at V and 2 bases at J, with 11 bases between the two ends. The V gene's germline CDR1 is MGHRA and CDR2 YSYEKL. The CDR3 spans 14 residues. CDR3 region: CASSPGGHQETQYF. The CDR3 nucleotides are TGCGCCAGCAGCCCGGGGGGCCATCAAGAGACCCAGTACTTC.

The rearrangement joins TRBV28 to TRBJ1-5; D may be TRBD1 (5 bases). Germline CDR1 is MDHEN and CDR2 is SYDVKM. CDR3 length equals 19 residues. The V and J ends lost 8 bases and 0 bases respectively, with 26 bases between them. In DNA form, the CDR3 reads TGTGCCAGCCTGCATGCGAGGGGCCCTGACCTCCATAGCAATCAGCCCCAGCATTTT. This codes for CASLHARGPDLHSNQPQHF.

The V and J genes are TRBV4-3 and TRBJ2-7; a weak D match, TRBD2 (7 bases). Germline V lookup: CDR1 LGHNA, CDR2 YSLEER. The CDR3 runs 14 residues. Trimming removed 4 bases from V and 4 bases from J, with 14 bases in between. The CDR3 nucleotides are TGCGCCAGCAGCCCGGGGGGCAGTCTGTACGAGCAGTACTTC. Protein product: CASSPGGSLYEQYF.

This clone has a single count. The genes are TRBV6-6 and TRBJ1-1, with 8 bases identical to TRBD1. From germline, CDR1 is MNHNY and CDR2 SVGAGI (reference sequence). The V segment lost 6 bases and the J segment 1 base; nucleotides outside the gene matches: 7. The CDR3 consists of 15 residues. CDR3 protein: CASSHRGTPNTEAFF. The CDR3 DNA follows: TGTGCCAGCAGCCACAGGGGGACCCCGAACACTGAAGCTTTCTTT.

This chain links TRBV9 with TRBJ1-4; D is unresolved. V lost 0 bases and J 10 bases, leaving 10 bases between the germline ends. Germline lookup yields CDR1 SGDLS and CDR2 YYNGEE. CDR3 size: 13 residues. The CDR3 spells CASSVETVGKLFF. Here the CDR3 DNA reads TGTGCCAGCAGCGTAGAAACAGTAGGAAAACTGTTTTTT.

V gene TRBV2 combines with J gene TRBJ2-2; D gene ambiguous. Per germline, CDR1 SNHLY and CDR2 FYNNEI. With 5 bases removed from V and 1 base from J, the gap between germline ends came to 11 bases. CDR3 size: 15 residues. CDR3 region: CASSYSNGNTGELFF. The CDR3 nucleotides are TGTGCCAGCAGTTATTCTAACGGGAACACCGGGGAGCTGTTTTTT.

The chain employs TRBV5-3 and TRBJ2-7; D gene uncertain. TRBV5-3 is designated an ORF whose function remains uncertain. The CDR3 is 9 residues long. The V and J ends lost 4 bases and 6 bases respectively, with 2 bases between them. The CDR3, as DNA: TGTGCCAGAAGCCCCGAGCAGTACTTC. Protein product: CARSPEQYF.

This chain uses TRBV6-6 with TRBJ2-7, with D maybe TRBD1 (5 bases). V dropped 7 bases and J dropped 2 bases, with 15 bases sitting between them. The CDR3 runs to 14 residues. Germline V gives CDR1 MNHNY, CDR2 SVGAGI (reference sequence). CDR3 amino acids: CASTNGQGPYEQYF. The CDR3 coding sequence is TGTGCCAGCACCAACGGGCAGGGCCCCTACGAGCAGTACTTC.

This rearrangement joins TRBV30 to TRBJ1-1, with unresolved D. Germline CDR1 reads GTSNPN; CDR2 reads SVGIG (reference sequence). The CDR3 has 12 amino acids. The ends were cut back, 4 bases at V and 7 bases at J, with 13 bases in the middle. CDR3 sequence: CAWIAAESEAFF. As DNA, the CDR3 is TGTGCCTGGATCGCGGCAGAGAGTGAAGCTTTCTTT.

This clone was counted a few times. This chain connects TRBV30 to TRBJ1-2; a possible D gene is TRBD1 (5 bases). Germline V gives CDR1 GTSNPN, CDR2 SVGIG (reference sequence). The CDR3 runs to 15 residues. Trimming stripped 4 bases from V and 5 bases from J, with 20 bases between. The CDR3 region has the DNA TGTGCCTGGAACCGTCAGGGCACCGGTACTTATGGCTACACCTTC. Translated, it gives CAWNRQGTGTYGYTF.

This clone occurred once. V is TRBV9 and J is TRBJ2-5, with TRBD2 matching over 11 bases. CDR1 SGDLS and CDR2 YYNGEE come from the germline V gene. The CDR3 is 18 residues long. Losses at the gene ends were 3 bases for V and 5 bases for J; bases not matched to a gene: 15. The CDR3 DNA follows: TGTGCCAGCAGCGCCGCCCCATTAGCGGGAGGGCCTGGGGAGACCCAGTACTTC. Its protein is CASSAAPLAGGPGETQYF.

The V call is TRBV29-1, the J call TRBJ1-4; D might be TRBD1 (6 bases). V gave up 0 bases and J gave up 7 bases, with 18 bases separating them. The CDR3 is 16 amino acids. CDR1 and CDR2 (germline): SQVTM, ANQGSEA. CDR3 protein: CSVEDVLEQGGEKLFF. The CDR3 nucleotides read TGCAGCGTTGAAGATGTGTTAGAACAGGGAGGTGAAAAACTGTTTTTT. Full variable domain (missing parts from reference TRBV29-1 and TRBJ1-4): SAVISQKPSRDICQRGTSLTIQCQVDSQVTMMFWYRQQPGQSLTLIATANQGSEATYESGFVIDKFPISRPNLTFSTLTVSNMSPEDSSIYLCSVEDVLEQGGEKLFFGSGTQLSVL.

The chain employs TRBV14 and TRBJ2-1, with 9 positions matching TRBD2. This CDR3 has 17 amino acids. Germline CDR1 is SGHDN and CDR2 is FVKESK. J gave up 6 bases and V 1 base, and 10 bases lay outside the gene matches. The CDR3 coding sequence is TGTGCCAGCAGCCAAGGGGTTAGCGGGAGATTACGCAATGAGCAGTTCTTC. Translated: CASSQGVSGRLRNEQFF.

The gene calls are TRBV4-1 and TRBJ2-7; D call uncertain. Germline CDR1 MGHRA, CDR2 YSYEKL. There are 14 residues in the CDR3. Trimming stripped 1 base from V and 6 bases from J, with 13 bases between. In DNA, the CDR3 is TGCGCCAGCAGCCAAGTCCCCGGGCTCGGCGAGCAGTACTTC. Protein: CASSQVPGLGEQYF.

The CDR3 spells CASSAQTDTQYF. The DNA for the CDR3 is TGTGCCAGTAGCGCACAGACAGATACGCAGTATTTT. The chain recombines TRBV19 with TRBJ2-3; no clear D. Germline lookup yields CDR1 LNHDA and CDR2 SQIVND (reference sequence). CDR3 length: 12 amino acids. V gave up 6 bases and J gave up 3 bases, with 7 bases separating them.

The rearrangement links TRBV27 to TRBJ1-2, with 9 bases lining up with TRBD1. The CDR3 extends over 21 amino acids. V shed 4 bases, J shed 0 bases, and the junction held 21 bases outside the gene matches. Germline V gene data show CDR1 as MNHEY and CDR2 as SMNVEV (reference sequence). The CDR3 DNA sequence: TGTGCCAGCAGTTCGACACACAGGGGGCTTCGTTACAACCTAGCTAACTATGGCTACACCTTC. Its protein product is CASSSTHRGLRYNLANYGYTF.

The V gene is TRBV11-3, the J gene TRBJ2-7, with D possibly called TRBD1 or TRBD2 (5 bases each). V lost 5 bases to trimming and J lost 2 bases, with 13 bases between them. The germline gives CDR1 SGHNT, CDR2 YENEEA. There are 14 residues in the CDR3. The CDR3: CASSARDGPYEQYF. CDR3 nucleotide sequence: TGTGCCAGCAGCGCCCGGGACGGACCCTACGAGCAGTACTTC. Full variable domain (rest looked up from reference TRBV11-3 and TRBJ2-7): EAGVVQSPRYKIIEKKQPVAFWCNPISGHNTLYWYLQNLGQGPELLIRYENEEAVDDSQLPKDRFSAERLKGVDSTLKIQPAELGDSAVYLCASSARDGPYEQYFGPGTRLTVT.

The sample holds a few counts of this clone. The genes are TRBV2 and TRBJ2-7, with 8 bases aligning to TRBD1. The CDR3 contains 15 residues. Germline CDR1 is SNHLY and CDR2 is FYNNEI. V lost 6 bases, J lost 3 bases, and 10 bases stayed unmatched. This CDR3 is CASSLDRERSYEQYF. As DNA, the CDR3 is TGTGCCAGCAGCCTGGACAGGGAGCGGAGCTACGAGCAGTACTTC.

The chain recombines TRBV5-4 with TRBJ1-1; D is ambiguous. Germline assignment: CDR1 SGHNT and CDR2 YYREEE (reference sequence). Trimming pared 0 bases from V and 1 base from J, leaving 10 bases between. The CDR3 covers 15 residues. DNA for the CDR3: TGTGCCAGCAGCTTGGACCCCTCAGGGAACACTGAAGCTTTCTTT. It specifies CASSLDPSGNTEAFF.

V and J are TRBV5-1 and TRBJ2-1; 7 nucleotides line up with TRBD2. With V trimmed by 2 bases and J by 8 bases, 10 bases remained unmatched. The length of the CDR3 is 15 residues. Germline CDR1 and CDR2: SGHRS and YFSETQ. The CDR3 region has the DNA TGCGCCAGCAGCTTCGGTAGCGGGTGGGTCGATGAGCAGTTCTTC. This translates into CASSFGSGWVDEQFF.

The V gene is TRBV11-1, the J gene TRBJ2-7; TRBD1 aligns across 7 bases. The CDR3 is 13 residues long. Germline-derived CDR1 and CDR2 are SGHAT and FQDESV (reference sequence). Losses at the gene ends were 7 bases for V and 2 bases for J; bases not matched to a gene: 5. CDR3 region: CASKTGPAYEQYF. CDR3 sequence (DNA): TGTGCCAGCAAGACAGGGCCTGCCTACGAGCAGTACTTC.

CDR3 protein: CASRLELAGGETQYF. CDR3 coding DNA: TGTGCCAGCAGACTAGAACTAGCGGGAGGAGAGACCCAGTACTTC. The chain is built from TRBV28 and TRBJ2-5; 12 bases line up with TRBD2. The V and J ends lost 6 bases and 4 bases, in that order; junction bases with no gene match: 6. CDR1 is MDHEN, CDR2 SYDVKM, per germline. CDR3 length equals 15 residues.

The J gene is TRBJ1-2, the V gene TRBV30; D is unclear. The germline V and J ends were trimmed by 1 base and 8 bases, with 17 bases remaining between them. The germline CDR1 and CDR2 sequences are GTSNPN and SVGIG (reference sequence). The CDR3 sequence is 14 residues long. The CDR3 spells CAWSADFLPRGYTF. DNA for the CDR3: TGTGCCTGGAGTGCGGACTTTCTCCCGAGGGGCTACACCTTC. The whole variable domain, remainder taken from reference TRBV30 and TRBJ1-2, is SQTIHQWPATLVQPVGSPLSLECTVEGTSNPNLYWYRQAAGRGLQLLFYSVGIGQISSEVPQNLSASRPQDRQFILSSKKLLLSDSGFYLCAWSADFLPRGYTFGSGTRLTVV.

V is TRBV19 and J is TRBJ2-2; the D is unclear. Germline V gene sequence: CDR1 LNHDA, CDR2 SQIVND (reference sequence). V was pared by 5 bases and J by 6 bases, with 10 bases between. The CDR3 is 13 residues long. Here the CDR3 reads CASSPRGAGELFF. The CDR3 DNA follows: TGTGCCAGTAGTCCTCGAGGAGCCGGGGAGCTGTTTTTT.

The chain carries TRBV6-6 and TRBJ2-4, with D tentatively TRBD2 (5 bases). Looked up from germline, CDR1 is MNHNY and CDR2 is SVGAGI (reference sequence). V lost 7 bases to trimming and J lost 6 bases, with 13 bases between them. This CDR3 region has 13 residues. CDR3 sequence reads: CASTPEGSNIQYF. Here the CDR3 DNA reads TGTGCCAGCACCCCCGAGGGTTCAAACATTCAGTACTTC.

This clone is a singleton in its sample. The chain joins TRBV15 to TRBJ1-2; 7 nucleotides agree with TRBD1. The V and J ends lost 5 bases and 1 base, in that order; junction bases with no gene match: 13. The CDR3 contains 17 residues. Germline V gene lookup returns CDR1 LNHNV and CDR2 YYDKDF (reference sequence). The CDR3: CATSGRQGHRDNYGYTF. CDR3 sequence (DNA): TGTGCCACCAGCGGCCGACAGGGCCACAGGGATAACTATGGCTACACCTTC. Complete variable domain (other parts from reference TRBV15 and TRBJ1-2): DAMVIQNPRYQVTQFGKPVTLSCSQTLNHNVMYWYQQKSSQAPKLLFHYYDKDFNNEADTPDNFQSRRPNTSFCFLDIRSPGLGDTAMYLCATSGRQGHRDNYGYTFGSGTRLTVV.

The chain uses TRBV15 and TRBJ2-7, with TRBD2 matching 9 bases. J gave up 3 bases and V 8 bases, and 5 bases lay outside the gene matches. Germline CDR1 is LNHNV and CDR2 is YYDKDF (reference sequence). The CDR3 contains 13 residues. The CDR3 region is CATRAGGVYEQYF. CDR3 nucleotide sequence: TGTGCCACCCGGGCGGGAGGGGTCTACGAGCAGTACTTC.